This is a list of T cell receptor beta chains from one sample in a study of CD8 T cells in Susac syndrome. TCRdb reanalysed the immunoSEQ multiplex PCR reads using MiXCR and keeps one entry per CDR3 protein. The sample gives roughly 150,000 distinct CDR3 sequences, around 93% of which show up once; around 0.2% is in the top ten. Sequencing input: CD8+ T cells from PBMCs. These TCRs come from a human donor with Susac syndrome. CDR3s include the opening cysteine and the closing phenylalanine or tryptophan. Each record gives: J gene, CDR3 length, V gene, clone size, D gene, CDR3 DNA, CDR3 protein. A D gene is named only where the DNA matches it firmly. The size of a clone is reported for some rows only, either as once, few or many, or as a class for expanded clones.

>TRBJ1-5|14|TRBV2|.|.
TGTGCCAGCAGTGACAGGGCCAGCGATCAGCCCCAGCATTTT
CASSDRASDQPQHF
>TRBJ2-3|17|TRBV5-1|once|TRBD2
TGCGCCAGCAGCTTGTGGACTAGCGGGAGTAGCACAGATACGCAGTATTTT
CASSLWTSGSSTDTQYF
>TRBJ2-3|16|TRBV5-4|.|.
TGTGCCAGCAGCCCGGAGGTCGGACTTGGAGCAGATACGCAGTATTTT
CASSPEVGLGADTQYF
>TRBJ2-1|16|TRBV6-1|.|TRBD2
TGTGCCAGCAGTGAACCGGGACTAGGGTTAAACAATGAGCAGTTCTTC
CASSEPGLGLNNEQFF
>TRBJ1-2|16|TRBV25-1|.|TRBD1
TGTGCCAGCAGTGAATATTTTAGGGACAGGATCCATGGCTACACCTTC
CASSEYFRDRIHGYTF
>TRBJ2-7|15|TRBV11-1|.|TRBD1
TGTGCCAGCGGCGACCGGACAGGGGATCCCTACGAGCAGTACTTC
CASGDRTGDPYEQYF
>TRBJ2-1|15|TRBV27|.|.
TGTGCCAGCAGTTTACAAGGGACTTCAGCCAGCGAGCAGTTCTTC
CASSLQGTSASEQFF
>TRBJ1-1|16|TRBV29-1|.|.
TGCAGCGGGGGGTTGCGGGGATCAGACATGAACACTGAAGCTTTCTTT
CSGGLRGSDMNTEAFF
>TRBJ2-5|14|TRBV6-5|.|.
TGTGCCAGCAGTCCGGTTTTAGGGGGAGAGACCCAGTACTTC
CASSPVLGGETQYF
>TRBJ2-3|12|TRBV20-1|once|.
TGCAGTGCTAGACCTAGGGGAGATACGCAGTATTTT
CSARPRGDTQYF
>TRBJ1-1|14|TRBV10-3|.|.
TGTGCCATCAGTGAGTCGATTTCAGGCCCCGAAGCTTTCTTT
CAISESISGPEAFF
>TRBJ2-7|13|TRBV5-5|.|.
TGTGCCAGCAGCTTAGGGACACCCTTAGAGCAGTACTTC
CASSLGTPLEQYF
>TRBJ2-7|18|TRBV25-1|.|TRBD2
TGTGCCAGCAGTAGCCGGGGTACTAGCGGGAGGACCATCTACGAGCAGTACTTC
CASSSRGTSGRTIYEQYF
>TRBJ2-1|15|TRBV19|.|.
TGTGCCAGTAGTATAGGACGGGAGAGCTACAATGAGCAGTTCTTC
CASSIGRESYNEQFF
>TRBJ2-3|16|TRBV2|.|.
TGTGCCAGCAGCAATCCAACTAGCAGAAACACAGATACGCAGTATTTT
CASSNPTSRNTDTQYF
>TRBJ2-7|15|TRBV4-1|.|.
TGCGCCAGCAGCCAAGGGGGGCCCTTCAACGGCGAGCAGTACTTC
CASSQGGPFNGEQYF
>TRBJ2-5|17|TRBV4-1|.|TRBD2
TGCGCCAGCAGCCCGATAGGGACTAGCGGGAGTGAAGAGACCCAGTACTTC
CASSPIGTSGSEETQYF
>TRBJ2-7|15|TRBV12-3/TRBV12-4|.|.
TGTGCCAGCAGTGTCCGGCTAGCGCTTTCCCACGAGCAGTACTTC
CASSVRLALSHEQYF
>TRBJ2-3|13|TRBV28|.|.
TGTGCCAGCAGTTTACCGATTGAAGATACGCAGTATTTT
CASSLPIEDTQYF
>TRBJ2-3|13|TRBV5-1|.|.
TGCGCCAGCAGCCCCACCGACACAGATACGCAGTATTTT
CASSPTDTDTQYF
>TRBJ1-2|14|TRBV7-9|once|TRBD1
TGTGCCAGCAGGCCCACAGGGGGCATCTATGGCTACACCTTC
CASRPTGGIYGYTF
>TRBJ2-3|18|TRBV4-1|.|TRBD1
TGCGCCAGCAGCCACCCCGGGACAGGGGACTCCTACACAGATACGCAGTATTTT
CASSHPGTGDSYTDTQYF
>TRBJ2-3|14|TRBV4-1|.|.
TGCGCCAGCAGCCACAGTGGCCCCACAGATACGCAGTATTTT
CASSHSGPTDTQYF
>TRBJ2-5|16|TRBV27|.|TRBD2
TGTGCCAGCAGTTTAACGGCGGGAGGGCCGTTTGAGACCCAGTACTTC
CASSLTAGGPFETQYF
>TRBJ2-7|15|TRBV14|.|.
TGTGCCAGCAGCCAAGGAGAAGGCTATTCCTACGAGCAGTACTTC
CASSQGEGYSYEQYF
>TRBJ2-1|14|TRBV5-1|.|TRBD2
TGCGCCAGCACTTGGACTAGCGGGACAGATGAGCAGTTCTTC
CASTWTSGTDEQFF
>TRBJ1-2|14|TRBV9|.|TRBD1
TGTGCCAGCAGCGTAGGAGGGGGCGGCTATGGCTACACCTTC
CASSVGGGGYGYTF
>TRBJ2-1|13|TRBV28|.|TRBD2
TGTGCCAGCAGCCTAGCGGGGGGTAGTGAGCAGTTCTTC
CASSLAGGSEQFF
>TRBJ1-4|15|TRBV7-8|.|TRBD1
TGTGCCAGCAGCTTATGGACAGGGACTAATGAAAAACTGTTTTTT
CASSLWTGTNEKLFF
>TRBJ1-1|12|TRBV7-9|few|.
TGTGCCAGCAGCGTGGAGGGGACTGAAGCTTTCTTT
CASSVEGTEAFF
>TRBJ2-7|14|TRBV29-1|.|.
TGCAGCGTGGTAGACTCGCGTTCCGGCTACGAGCAGTACTTC
CSVVDSRSGYEQYF
>TRBJ2-7|10|TRBV19|.|.
TGTGCCAGCCCCCTTAAGGAGCAGTACTTC
CASPLKEQYF
>TRBJ2-7|15|TRBV11-2|.|TRBD1
TGTGCCAGCAGCTTAGTTTATGGGACAGGGGACGAGCAGTACTTC
CASSLVYGTGDEQYF